These 4 T cell receptor beta chains were all obtained from the same sample, sequenced in a study of blood T cell repertoires in COVID-19. Produced via immunoSEQ multiplex PCR; TCRdb's table is partial and in-frame only. The data show 300,000 or so clones, roughly 89% seen once. The material sequenced was PBMCs or T cells enriched from blood (not recorded which). These receptors all come from a woman between 50 and 59 years old who had been exposed to COVID-19.

This rearrangement joins TRBV15 to TRBJ1-1; TRBD1 matches 9 bases. CDR3 length: 14 residues. J lost 7 bases, V lost 5 bases, and 8 bases had no gene match. Germline-derived CDR1 and CDR2 are LNHNV and YYDKDF (reference sequence). The CDR3 region is CATSARDRVIEAFF. In nucleotides, the CDR3 is TGTGCCACCAGCGCCCGGGACAGGGTGATTGAAGCTTTCTTT.

The J gene is TRBJ1-3, the V gene TRBV30; no reliable D call. With 0 bases removed from V and 0 bases from J, the gap between germline ends came to 9 bases. The V gene's germline CDR1 is GTSNPN and CDR2 SVGIG (reference sequence). The CDR3 is made up of 15 amino acids. The DNA for the CDR3 is TGTGCCTGGAGTGTCCTAAAGAGCTCTGGAAACACCATATATTTT. Amino acid sequence: CAWSVLKSSGNTIYF.

The CDR3: CASSLDPGGYYGYTF. Written as DNA, the CDR3 is TGTGCCAGCAGCCTTGACCCGGGGGGTTACTATGGCTACACCTTC. The chain joins TRBV7-2 to TRBJ1-2, with D perhaps matching TRBD1 (5 bases). Trimming left V 5 bases short and J 3 bases short, with 16 bases between. The CDR3 totals 15 residues. Germline V gives CDR1 SGHTA, CDR2 FQGNSA.

The chain links TRBV3-1 (or the pseudogene TRBV3-2) to TRBJ2-7; unclear D gene. The germline gives CDR1 LGHDT, CDR2 YNNKEL (reference sequence). This CDR3 has 15 amino acids. V was cut by 0 bases and J by 5 bases, with 14 bases left in between. This CDR3 is CASSQDLTEIHEQYF. CDR3 in DNA: TGTGCCAGCAGCCAAGATTTAACGGAGATCCACGAGCAGTACTTC.